At least ten counts were recorded for the clone carrying this T cell receptor (beta chain). Its matching antigen is unknown. This sample is part of a study of T cell repertoires in cytomegalovirus infection. Study observations and caveats: Identification of carriers of CMV plus the relevant HLA was achieved through cumulative public TCR beta family frequency. Dominant in the ex vivo response were TCR beta clonotypes restricted by HLA-C and specific for CMV.

TCRdb re-derived calls from the reads in MiXCR, one entry per CDR3 protein. The table records fewer than 550,000 distinct CDR3 sequences, 11% of them present only once. Trimming took 1 base from V and 4 from J; bases not matched to a gene: 3. Germline assignment: CDR1 LNHDA and CDR2 SQIVND (reference sequence). The CDR3 runs 15 residues. Material for sequencing was PBMCs. The sequence was obtained from a human donor in good health (CMV status not recorded). Some clones in this sample may be carry-over from other donors' samples. The V gene is TRBV19, the J gene TRBJ1-5, with 8 bases aligning to TRBD1. The CDR3 sequence: CASSIGDRNNQPQHF. The DNA for the CDR3 is TGTGCCAGTAGTATAGGGGACAGGAATAATCAGCCCCAGCATTTT.